The source of this T cell receptor (beta chain) is a study of blood T cell repertoires in COVID-19. This CDR3 region has 12 residues. Germline V CDR1 and CDR2: SGDLS, YYNGEE. The ends were cut back, 4 bases at V and 3 bases at J, with 7 bases in the middle. Authors' methods: Nucleated cell number was recorded as an estimate derived from reference gene primer amplification. TCRdb's copy holds only in-frame clones and misses some; the assay was immunoSEQ multiplex PCR. V and J calls plus clone size are reproduced from that table; the DNA served to infer D and trimming. The sample carries fewer than 300,000 clones, around 88% recorded once. This clone was seen a handful of times.

The chain has TRBV9 and TRBJ1-2; D is unclear. The clonotype originates from a woman aged 40 to 50 with acute COVID-19. The sample consisted of PBMCs or T cells enriched from blood (not recorded which). The CDR3 sequence: CASSRGDYGYTF. CDR3 nucleotide sequence: TGTGCCAGCAGCCGCGGGGACTATGGCTACACCTTC.